Presented here are 16 T cell receptor beta chains from one specimen sequenced in a study of OX40 agonist ivuxolimab in advanced cancers. Libraries were prepared by immunoSEQ multiplex PCR; TCRdb keeps only in-frame clonotypes and omits some of them. Among tens of thousands of clones listed, around 90% were seen once. The sample consisted of CD4+ or CD8+ T cells sorted from blood, taken in a trial of the OX40 agonist ivuxolimab. The origin of the receptors is an adult with an advanced solid tumor such as melanoma, head and neck, liver or kidney cancer.

The chain is built from TRBV6-6 and TRBJ1-2; a possible D gene is TRBD1 (5 bases). The germline V and J ends were trimmed by 7 bases and 0 bases, with 18 bases remaining between them. CDR1 and CDR2 from the germline V gene are MNHNY and SVGAGI (reference sequence). The CDR3 sequence is 16 residues long. For the CDR3, the DNA is TGTGCCAGCACGCAGAATCATCAGACAGCTAACTATGGCTACACCTTC. It yields the protein CASTQNHQTANYGYTF.

The rearrangement joins TRBV7-9 to TRBJ1-2; no clear D. V was trimmed by 0 bases and J by 2 bases, leaving 7 bases between them. The CDR3 totals 14 residues. From germline, CDR1 is SEHNR and CDR2 FQNEAQ (reference sequence). The CDR3 protein is CASSLAGSNYGYTF. CDR3 nucleotide sequence: TGTGCCAGCAGCTTAGCAGGGTCCAACTATGGCTACACCTTC.

This clone was seen a handful of times. The chain's CDR3 is CATSRDSSGNTIYF. The CDR3 bases are TGTGCCACCAGCAGAGATAGCTCTGGAAACACCATATATTTT. The J gene is TRBJ1-3, the V gene TRBV15, with D uncertain. V lost 0 bases and J 0 bases, leaving 3 bases between the germline ends. The CDR3 consists of 14 residues. Germline assignment: CDR1 LNHNV and CDR2 YYDKDF (reference sequence).

The genes are TRBV5-1 and TRBJ2-2; tentatively, D is TRBD1 (5 bases). The germline gives CDR1 SGHRS, CDR2 YFSETQ. There are 15 residues in the CDR3. V was pared by 7 bases and J by 3 bases, with 16 bases between. The CDR3 sequence is CASGIESGYTGELFF. CDR3 in DNA: TGCGCCAGCGGAATAGAATCAGGGTACACCGGGGAGCTGTTTTTT.

In this sample, this clone turned up a few times. The chain is built from TRBV4-1 and TRBJ2-3; tentatively, D is TRBD2 (5 bases). The CDR3 loop spans 16 amino acids. Trimming shortened V by 3 bases and J by 6 bases, and 19 bases separated the two germline ends. CDR1 and CDR2 from the germline V gene are MGHRA and YSYEKL. The CDR3 sequence: CASSQREPAAFDTQYF. In DNA, the CDR3 is TGCGCCAGCAGCCAGAGGGAGCCGGCTGCATTCGATACGCAGTATTTT.

The J gene is TRBJ2-1, the V gene TRBV5-1, with D maybe TRBD2 (5 bases). The germline V gene has CDR1 SGHRS and CDR2 YFSETQ. V was pared by 0 bases and J by 5 bases, with 12 bases between. The CDR3 contains 15 residues. DNA of the CDR3: TGCGCCAGCAGCTTGGATCGGGGTGGAAACAATGAGCAGTTCTTC. Its translation: CASSLDRGGNNEQFF.

The chain uses TRBV4-1 and TRBJ2-3; TRBD2 might be the D (5 bases). From germline, CDR1 is MGHRA and CDR2 YSYEKL. The CDR3 spans 15 residues. Trimming left V 2 bases short and J 0 bases short, with 9 bases between. The CDR3 nucleotides read TGCGCCAGCAGCCAAAAAGACTATAGCACAGATACGCAGTATTTT. This sequence encodes CASSQKDYSTDTQYF.

This clone has ten or more counts. V is TRBV13 and J is TRBJ1-1, with a tentative D call TRBD1 (6 bases). The CDR3 is 13 amino acids. Trimming removed 1 base from V and 5 bases from J, with 8 bases in between. CDR1 is PRHDT and CDR2 is FYEKMQ in the germline V gene (reference sequence). The CDR3 region is CASSLEGGTEAFF. DNA of the CDR3: TGTGCCAGCAGCTTAGAAGGGGGTACTGAAGCTTTCTTT.

The chain uses TRBV4-3 and TRBJ1-1; TRBD1 agrees at 9 bases. Germline V gene lookup returns CDR1 LGHNA and CDR2 YSLEER. There are 15 residues in the CDR3. V dropped 0 bases and J dropped 3; count of bases not matched to a gene: 2. This CDR3 is CASSQERTGDTEAFF. The DNA for the CDR3 is TGCGCCAGCAGCCAAGAGAGGACAGGGGACACTGAAGCTTTCTTT.

DNA of the CDR3: TGTGCCAGCAGCTTAGGGAGGGGCAGAGGGCAGTTCTTC. It yields the protein CASSLGRGRGQFF. This chain links TRBV7-9 with TRBJ2-1; the D gene is possibly TRBD2 (6 bases). This CDR3 is built from 13 residues. The V and J ends lost 1 base and 12 bases respectively, with 13 bases between them. Germline lookup yields CDR1 SEHNR and CDR2 FQNEAQ (reference sequence).

The chain carries TRBV7-6 and TRBJ2-7, with 9 bases aligning to TRBD2. Germline V gene data show CDR1 as SGHVS and CDR2 as FNYEAQ. The CDR3 spans 16 residues. The ends lost 1 base at V and 4 bases at J; junction bases unmatched: 8. CDR3 nucleotides: TGTGCCAGCAGCTTAGTAGTGGCGGGAGGGATTTACGAGCAGTACTTC. It is translated as CASSLVVAGGIYEQYF.

CDR3 in amino acids: CASSIRRSNQPQHF. In DNA, the CDR3 is TGTGCCAGTAGTATTCGCCGTAGCAATCAGCCCCAGCATTTT. The chain has TRBV19 and TRBJ1-5; D remains ambiguous. Trimming removed 3 bases from V and 0 bases from J, with 6 bases in between. There are 14 residues in the CDR3. Germline V gene sequence: CDR1 LNHDA, CDR2 SQIVND (reference sequence).

This chain links TRBV27 with TRBJ1-5, with TRBD1 matching 8 bases. Germline trimming cut 8 bases from V and 6 bases from J; bases unmatched to any gene: 9. The germline gives CDR1 MNHEY, CDR2 SMNVEV (reference sequence). The CDR3 covers 14 residues. CDR3 sequence: CASGQGSISQPQHF. The CDR3, as DNA: TGTGCCAGCGGACAGGGAAGTATAAGTCAGCCCCAGCATTTT.

This chain uses TRBV27 with TRBJ2-1, with D unclear. CDR3 length: 16 amino acids. Germline-derived CDR1 and CDR2 are MNHEY and SMNVEV (reference sequence). The V gene lost 2 bases and the J gene lost 4 bases, with 15 bases spanning the gap. The CDR3 sequence is CASSLERSSRYNEQFF. The CDR3 DNA follows: TGTGCCAGCAGTTTAGAGAGGAGTTCTCGGTACAATGAGCAGTTCTTC.

This chain uses TRBV27 with TRBJ2-7, with a tentative D call TRBD2 (7 bases). V lost 2 bases and J 4 bases, leaving 12 bases between the germline ends. The CDR3 has 14 residues. Germline loops: CDR1 MNHEY, CDR2 SMNVEV (reference sequence). The chain's CDR3 is CASSLGGGQYEQYF. The CDR3 DNA reads as TGTGCCAGCAGTTTAGGGGGGGGGCAGTACGAGCAGTACTTC.

The chain uses TRBV9 and TRBJ1-1; 11 positions agree with TRBD1. Germline V CDR1 and CDR2: SGDLS, YYNGEE. Losses at the gene ends were 3 bases for V and 3 bases for J; bases not matched to a gene: 4. This CDR3 region has 15 residues. The CDR3 is CASSAGQGVYTEAFF. The CDR3, as DNA: TGTGCCAGCAGCGCGGGACAGGGGGTTTACACTGAAGCTTTCTTT. The full variable domain, in which reference TRBV9 and TRBJ1-1 provide the parts outside the CDR3, is DSGVTQTPKHLITATGQRVTLRCSPRSGDLSVYWYQQSLDQGLQFLIQYYNGEERAKGNILERFSAQQFPDLHSELNLSSLELGDSALYFCASSAGQGVYTEAFFGQGTRLTVV.